This T cell receptor (beta chain) comes out of a study of molecular identifiers for immune sequencing clone quantification. Study-level information: In replicates, RNA from about 20,000 or 100,000 naive CD8 cells was split five ways, four sequenced.

Overall study findings and caveats: Over 97% of CMV-specific effector molecules, but under 1% of naive ones, were in clones above 20 copies. Highly expanded clone sizes could be underestimated by identical TCR molecules sharing a barcode.

With regard to this clonotype: Its antigen is still unknown. A much larger clone differs by one base, so this may be a read error.

V lost 3 bases to trimming and J lost 0 bases, with 12 bases between them. The CDR3 sequence is 16 residues long. The CD8+CD4-CCR7+CD45RA+ phenotype defined the sorted naive CD8 T cells. One entry per CDR3 protein results from TCRdb running MiXCR on the PCR reads. The sample lists 7,500 to 10,000 distinct CDR3 sequences, 15% to 20% occurring once. The V call is TRBV12-3 or TRBV12-4, the J call TRBJ2-1; no clear D gene. The receptor was derived from a human donor in good health. Some libraries in this study had Jurkat cell RNA spiked in. Sequenced: naive CD8+ T cells from blood, with Jurkat cell RNA spiked in. Subset defined: FACS-sorted CD8+CD4-CCR7+CD45RA+ naive T cells. The chain's CDR3 is CASSFAVVSSYNEQFF. Written as DNA, the CDR3 is TGTGCCAGCAGTTTCGCCGTAGTCAGCTCCTACAATGAGCAGTTCTTC.